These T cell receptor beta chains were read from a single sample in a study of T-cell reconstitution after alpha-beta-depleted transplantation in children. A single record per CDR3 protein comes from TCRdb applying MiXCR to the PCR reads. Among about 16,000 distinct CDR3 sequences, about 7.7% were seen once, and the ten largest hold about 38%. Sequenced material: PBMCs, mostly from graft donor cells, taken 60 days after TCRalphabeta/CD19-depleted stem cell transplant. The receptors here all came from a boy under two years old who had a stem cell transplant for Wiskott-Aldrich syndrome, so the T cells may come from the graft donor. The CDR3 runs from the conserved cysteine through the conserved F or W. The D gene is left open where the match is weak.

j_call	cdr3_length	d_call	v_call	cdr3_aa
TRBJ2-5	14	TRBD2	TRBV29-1	CSVRAGGPGETQYF
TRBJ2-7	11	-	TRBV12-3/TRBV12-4	CASSLGFEQYF
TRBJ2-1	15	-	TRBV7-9	CASSARVHTHHEQFF
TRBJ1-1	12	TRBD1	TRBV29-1	CSALRQGLEAFF
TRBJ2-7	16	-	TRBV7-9	CASSSPIGGGLIEQYF
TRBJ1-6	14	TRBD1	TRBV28	CASSSGQSRSPLHF
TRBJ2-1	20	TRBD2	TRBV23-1	CASGGRGTSGSTGSYNEQFF
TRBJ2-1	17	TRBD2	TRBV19	CASRSTVGLAGAGEQFF
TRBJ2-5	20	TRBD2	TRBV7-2	CASSLSLGAGGLGDQETQYF
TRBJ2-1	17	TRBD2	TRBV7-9	CASSPSPGTSGRDEQFF
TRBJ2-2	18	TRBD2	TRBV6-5	CASSYSPVSGSGTGELFF
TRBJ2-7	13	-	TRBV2	CASRSGRTYEQYF
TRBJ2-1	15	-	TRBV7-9	CASKFGSILYNEQFF
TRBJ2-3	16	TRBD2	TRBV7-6	CASSRRVAGDWLAQYF
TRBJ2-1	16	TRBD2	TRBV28	CASSNTGGPSYNEQFF
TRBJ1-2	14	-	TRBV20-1	CSASAQSVSYGYTF
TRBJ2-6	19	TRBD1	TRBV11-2	CASSPRGLLWLVGANVLTF
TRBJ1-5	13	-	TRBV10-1	CASSPGVLQPQHF
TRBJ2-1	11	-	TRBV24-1	CATRLADEQFF
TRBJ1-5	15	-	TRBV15	CATSRENRWPQPQHF
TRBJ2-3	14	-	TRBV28	CASIKAGRTDTQYF
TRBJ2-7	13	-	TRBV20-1	CSAVGRDSYEQYF
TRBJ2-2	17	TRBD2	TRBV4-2	CASSQGGTSGRAGELFF
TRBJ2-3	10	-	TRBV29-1	CSVGTDTQYF
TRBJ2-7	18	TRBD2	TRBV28	CASSPDPGGTSGRYEQYF
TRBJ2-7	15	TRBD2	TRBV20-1	CSARDRTSGSYEQYF
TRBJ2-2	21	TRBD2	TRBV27	CASSFWGPGTSSSGGAGELFF
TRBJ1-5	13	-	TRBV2	CASAVEQRQPQHF
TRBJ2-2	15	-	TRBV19	CASRPGHRDTGELFF
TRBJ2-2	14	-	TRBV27	CASTRGDYTGELFF
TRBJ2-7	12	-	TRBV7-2	CASSYSNYEQYF
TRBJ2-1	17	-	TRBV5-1	CASSLGAGDYLGNEQFF
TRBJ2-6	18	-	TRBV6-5	CASSYSSVAGSGANVLTF
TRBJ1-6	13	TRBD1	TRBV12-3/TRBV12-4	CASSGDSNSPLHF
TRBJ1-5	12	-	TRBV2	CASRAAWRDQHF
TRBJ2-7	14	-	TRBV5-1	CASSLELGSNEQYF
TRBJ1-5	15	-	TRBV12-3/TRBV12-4	CASSSRPWGHQPQHF
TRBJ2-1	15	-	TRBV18	CASSPWGGRFNEQFF
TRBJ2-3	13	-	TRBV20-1	CSARPTSSDTQYF
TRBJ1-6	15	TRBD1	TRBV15	CATSRGTGGDSPLHF
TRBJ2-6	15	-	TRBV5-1	CASSLAGSGANVLTF
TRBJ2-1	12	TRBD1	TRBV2	CASRGTANEQFF